This TCR beta chain came from a study of blood T cells in healthy people across ages. General study findings and limits: Lack of knowledge of donor CMV status possibly confounded expanded clonotype changes.

The ends were cut back, 8 bases at V and 4 bases at J, with 13 bases in the middle. There are 12 residues in the CDR3. Looked up from germline, CDR1 is SQVTM and CDR2 is ANQGSEA. For this clonotype: Its antigen is currently unknown.

Primed by a sample-barcoded 5' primer and a J-beta primer mix, a second PCR proceeded for about 7 to 11 cycles. Each cDNA molecule carried a tag from a template-switch adaptor that contained 12 random nucleotides. TCRdb re-called the 5' RACE reads through MiXCR, storing one row per CDR3 protein. The top ten hold roughly 13% of the sample, which has 800,000 to 1,000,000 distinct CDR3 sequences, around 49% seen once. The sample taken for sequencing was blood. The V call is TRBV29-1, the J call TRBJ2-3; D is unresolved. The receptor comes from a man aged 30 to 45 in good health. CDR3 protein: CSLWGFADTQYF. The CDR3 DNA reads TGCAGCTTGTGGGGTTTTGCAGATACGCAGTATTTT.